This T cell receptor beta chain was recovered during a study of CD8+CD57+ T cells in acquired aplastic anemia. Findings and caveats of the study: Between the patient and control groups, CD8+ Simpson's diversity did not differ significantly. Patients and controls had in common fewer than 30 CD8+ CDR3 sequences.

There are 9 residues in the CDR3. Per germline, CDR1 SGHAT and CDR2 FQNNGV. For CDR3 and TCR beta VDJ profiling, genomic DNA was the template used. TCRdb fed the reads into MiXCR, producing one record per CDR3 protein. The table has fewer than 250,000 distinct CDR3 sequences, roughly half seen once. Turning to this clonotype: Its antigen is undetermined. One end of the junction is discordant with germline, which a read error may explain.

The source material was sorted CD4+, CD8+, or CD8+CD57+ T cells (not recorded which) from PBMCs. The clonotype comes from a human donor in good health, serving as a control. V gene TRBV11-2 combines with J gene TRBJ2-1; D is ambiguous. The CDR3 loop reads CASSLAELF. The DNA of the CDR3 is TGTGCCAGCAGCTTAGCTGAGCTCTTC.